The rows below give T cell receptor beta chains drawn from one sample of a study of control samples from healthy donors and cancer patients. The repertoire was sequenced with immunoSEQ multiplex PCR; TCRdb's copy has only in-frame clones and lacks some. The sample includes approximately 160,000 clones, around 94% of them seen just once. The sample taken for sequencing was blood. These receptors came from a woman younger than 30 in good health. The CDR3 runs from the conserved cysteine through the conserved F or W. A D gene is named only where the DNA matches it firmly. Rows give clone size only sometimes, using once, few, many, or a class for an expanded clone.

size: .
D: .
J: TRBJ1-5
V: TRBV27
DNA: TGTGCCAGCAGCCCCCCAGGACAAAATCAGCCCCAGCATTTT
CDR3: CASSPPGQNQPQHF

size: .
D: .
J: TRBJ1-2
V: TRBV18
DNA: TGTGCCAGCTCACGGGGACCGAACTATGGCTACACCTTC
CDR3: CASSRGPNYGYTF

size: .
D: .
J: TRBJ1-1
V: TRBV5-1
DNA: TGCGCCAGCAGCTCCATGAACCCGGGAACTGAAGCTTTCTTT
CDR3: CASSSMNPGTEAFF

size: .
D: .
J: TRBJ2-5
V: TRBV24-1
DNA: TGTGCCACCAGTGCCCCGGGCAGCCAAGAGACCCAGTACTTC
CDR3: CATSAPGSQETQYF

size: once
D: .
J: TRBJ1-1
V: TRBV19
DNA: TGTGCCAGTAGTAGACGACAGGCCTCGAACACTGAAGCTTTCTTT
CDR3: CASSRRQASNTEAFF

size: .
D: TRBD2
J: TRBJ2-3
V: TRBV25-1
DNA: TGTGCCAGTTCATTGTCCCTAGCGGGGGGTGGAGATACGCAGTATTTT
CDR3: CASSLSLAGGGDTQYF

size: .
D: .
J: TRBJ1-1
V: TRBV6-5
DNA: TGTGCCAGCAGTTACGGGTCCACTATCACTGAAGCTTTCTTT
CDR3: CASSYGSTITEAFF

size: .
D: TRBD1
J: TRBJ1-2
V: TRBV7-2
DNA: TGTGCCAGCAGCCCCGACAGGGTCTATGGCTACACCTTC
CDR3: CASSPDRVYGYTF

size: .
D: .
J: TRBJ1-5
V: TRBV19
DNA: TGTGCCAGTAGTATAGTTCCGGGACCGAAAAGGAGGCAGCCCCAGCATTTT
CDR3: CASSIVPGPKRRQPQHF

size: .
D: .
J: TRBJ2-7
V: TRBV25-1
DNA: TGTGCCAGCAGTGAGGTCGAAAGCTCCTACGAGCAGTACTTC
CDR3: CASSEVESSYEQYF

size: .
D: .
J: TRBJ2-4
V: TRBV7-2
DNA: TGTGCCAGCAGCTCGCCGGGGCCGGGAATTAACATTCAGTACTTC
CDR3: CASSSPGPGINIQYF

size: .
D: .
J: TRBJ1-5
V: TRBV5-8
DNA: TGTGCCAGCAGCAGCATCAGGGAAATAGAACAGCCCCAGCATTTT
CDR3: CASSSIREIEQPQHF

size: .
D: .
J: TRBJ1-2
V: TRBV28
DNA: TGTGCCAGCAGCCCCAGGGACCTCTATGGCTACACCTTC
CDR3: CASSPRDLYGYTF

size: .
D: .
J: TRBJ1-1
V: TRBV3-1/TRBV3-2
DNA: TGTGCCAGCAGCCCGAGGGGGGCCTTGAACACTGAAGCTTTCTTT
CDR3: CASSPRGALNTEAFF

size: .
D: .
J: TRBJ1-5
V: TRBV27
DNA: TGTGCCAGCAGCTCCGGGCTCAATCAGCCCCAGCATTTT
CDR3: CASSSGLNQPQHF

size: .
D: TRBD1
J: TRBJ1-5
V: TRBV5-4
DNA: TGTGCCAGCAGCCGGACAGGTAGCAATCAGCCCCAGCATTTT
CDR3: CASSRTGSNQPQHF

size: .
D: .
J: TRBJ2-2
V: TRBV7-8
DNA: TGTGCCAGCAGCTTAATCATTGGGACCGGGGAGCTGTTTTTT
CDR3: CASSLIIGTGELFF

size: .
D: .
J: TRBJ1-2
V: TRBV18
DNA: TGTGCCAGCTCACCATTAGGGAATAACTATGGCTACACCTTC
CDR3: CASSPLGNNYGYTF

size: .
D: .
J: TRBJ1-1
V: TRBV16
DNA: TGTGCCAGCAGCCATATTCAGGGGTTCACTGAAGCTTTCTTT
CDR3: CASSHIQGFTEAFF

size: .
D: TRBD1
J: TRBJ1-6
V: TRBV6-5
DNA: TGTGCCAGCAGCCACCACAGGGGAAGAGATTCACCCCTCCACTTT
CDR3: CASSHHRGRDSPLHF

size: .
D: TRBD1
J: TRBJ1-4
V: TRBV7-2
DNA: TGTGCCAGCAGCTTAAGACAGGGGTGGACGGAAAAACTGTTTTTT
CDR3: CASSLRQGWTEKLFF

size: .
D: .
J: TRBJ1-1
V: TRBV7-3
DNA: TGTGCCAGCAGCGTCGCGAACACTGAAGCTTTCTTT
CDR3: CASSVANTEAFF

size: .
D: .
J: TRBJ1-5
V: TRBV3-1/TRBV3-2
DNA: TGTGCCAGCAGCCAAGAACAGGCCGGACAGCCCCAGCATTTT
CDR3: CASSQEQAGQPQHF

size: .
D: .
J: TRBJ2-1
V: TRBV5-1
DNA: TGCGCCAGCAGCTTTGTGGCTAGCGAATTCTCCTACAATGAGCAGTTCTTC
CDR3: CASSFVASEFSYNEQFF

size: .
D: .
J: TRBJ1-6
V: TRBV28
DNA: TGTGCCAGCCACGTTGGGGGATCACCCCTCCACTTT
CDR3: CASHVGGSPLHF

size: .
D: TRBD2
J: TRBJ2-7
V: TRBV7-8
DNA: TGTGCCAGCAGCTTAGTGGTAGCGGGGGGCGAGAGCTCCTACGAGCAGTACTTC
CDR3: CASSLVVAGGESSYEQYF

size: .
D: .
J: TRBJ2-3
V: TRBV4-3
DNA: TGCGCCAGCAGCCAAGACGGAGGAGGGGAGAGCACAGATACGCAGTATTTT
CDR3: CASSQDGGGESTDTQYF

size: .
D: .
J: TRBJ1-1
V: TRBV3-1/TRBV3-2
DNA: TGTGCCAGCAGCCAAAAAGGGTGGGGGGATCGGACTGAAGCTTTCTTT
CDR3: CASSQKGWGDRTEAFF

size: .
D: TRBD2
J: TRBJ2-2
V: TRBV19
DNA: TGTGCCAGTAGTTTGAGACTAGCGGGAGATCGTTACGGGGAGCTGTTTTTT
CDR3: CASSLRLAGDRYGELFF

size: .
D: .
J: TRBJ1-2
V: TRBV28
DNA: TGTGCCAGCAGCCCCCCGATTCGCTACTATGGCTACACCTTC
CDR3: CASSPPIRYYGYTF

size: .
D: .
J: TRBJ1-2
V: TRBV9
DNA: TGTGCCAGCAGAGGACAGCACGCTCTTAACTATGGCTACACCTTC
CDR3: CASRGQHALNYGYTF

size: .
D: TRBD2
J: TRBJ2-5
V: TRBV5-4
DNA: TGTGCCAGCAGCGGTAGCGGGGGGAGGGAAGAGACCCAGTACTTC
CDR3: CASSGSGGREETQYF

size: .
D: .
J: TRBJ1-5
V: TRBV12-3/TRBV12-4
DNA: TGTGCCAGCAGTTCCTCACGATATCAGCCCCAGCATTTT
CDR3: CASSSSRYQPQHF

size: .
D: .
J: TRBJ2-1
V: TRBV3-1/TRBV3-2
DNA: TGTGCCAGCAGCCAAGATCCGGGGGCCGAGGTGGGAAATGAGCAGTTCTTC
CDR3: CASSQDPGAEVGNEQFF

size: .
D: .
J: TRBJ2-6
V: TRBV7-9
DNA: TGTGCCAGCAGCTTAGTATCGAAGAGAAGATTCGCTGGGGCCAACGTCCTGACTTTC
CDR3: CASSLVSKRRFAGANVLTF

size: .
D: .
J: TRBJ2-4
V: TRBV12-3/TRBV12-4
DNA: TGTGCCAGTAAAAGGGACGGCCACATTCAGTACTTC
CDR3: CASKRDGHIQYF

size: .
D: .
J: TRBJ1-1
V: TRBV6-6
DNA: TGTGCCAGCAGTTACGAAGGACAGAGACAACCTTTT
CDR3: CASSYEGQRQPF

size: .
D: .
J: TRBJ1-5
V: TRBV28
DNA: TGTGCCAGCGAAGATCCGGGAAACAATCAGCCCCAGCATTTT
CDR3: CASEDPGNNQPQHF

size: .
D: .
J: TRBJ1-5
V: TRBV10-3
DNA: TGTGCCATCAGTGGGGAACCTAGCAATCAGCCCCAGCATTTT
CDR3: CAISGEPSNQPQHF

size: once
D: .
J: TRBJ2-6
V: TRBV19
DNA: TGTGCCAGTAGTCGATCTGGGGCCAACGTCCTGACTTTC
CDR3: CASSRSGANVLTF

size: .
D: .
J: TRBJ1-4
V: TRBV6-6
DNA: TGTGCCAGCAGCCCCCGAGGCAGACCCAATGAAAAACTGTTTTTT
CDR3: CASSPRGRPNEKLFF

size: .
D: TRBD1
J: TRBJ1-2
V: TRBV7-8
DNA: TGTGCCAGCAGCTTGGCGGACAGGAACTATGGCTACACCTTC
CDR3: CASSLADRNYGYTF

size: .
D: .
J: TRBJ2-3
V: TRBV3-1/TRBV3-2
DNA: TGTGCCAGCAGGCGGGCATCCACAGATACGCAGTATTTT
CDR3: CASRRASTDTQYF

size: .
D: .
J: TRBJ1-1
V: TRBV19
DNA: TGTGCCAGTACCATAGGACGGGCTCGCCTATTCATGAACACTGAAGCTTTCTTT
CDR3: CASTIGRARLFMNTEAFF

size: .
D: .
J: TRBJ1-2
V: TRBV6-5
DNA: TGTGCCAGCAGTTACAGCGTACGCTATGGCTACACCTTC
CDR3: CASSYSVRYGYTF

size: .
D: .
J: TRBJ1-1
V: TRBV14
DNA: TGTGCCAGCAGCCTGTTCATTGGGAACACTGAAGCTTTCTTT
CDR3: CASSLFIGNTEAFF

size: .
D: .
J: TRBJ1-3
V: TRBV24-1
DNA: TGTGCCACCAGTGAGCCCGACGTAAGCTCTGGAAACACCATATATTTT
CDR3: CATSEPDVSSGNTIYF

size: .
D: .
J: TRBJ1-1
V: TRBV10-1
DNA: TGCGCCAGCAGTGAAGGGATGAACACTGAAGCTTTCTTT
CDR3: CASSEGMNTEAFF